This note documents a single TCR beta chain sequence. The sample originates from a study of OX40 agonist ivuxolimab in advanced cancers. V lost 10 bases, J lost 7 bases, and 18 bases stayed unmatched. Per germline, CDR1 LGHNT and CDR2 FRNRAP. The length of the CDR3 is 16 residues. Only in-frame clones appear in the TCRdb table, and some are missing; sequencing was by immunoSEQ multiplex PCR. The sample holds 40,000 to 55,000 clones, around 93% seen once. This specimen was CD4+ or CD8+ T cells sorted from blood, taken in a trial of the OX40 agonist ivuxolimab. The chain is built from TRBV12-5 and TRBJ2-2; the match to TRBD1 covers 7 bases. This sequence originates from an adult with an advanced solid tumor such as melanoma, head and neck, liver or kidney cancer. This chain's CDR3 is CATKAPGQPWYGELFF. CDR3 nucleotides: TGTGCTACGAAGGCCCCGGGACAGCCTTGGTACGGGGAGCTGTTTTTT.